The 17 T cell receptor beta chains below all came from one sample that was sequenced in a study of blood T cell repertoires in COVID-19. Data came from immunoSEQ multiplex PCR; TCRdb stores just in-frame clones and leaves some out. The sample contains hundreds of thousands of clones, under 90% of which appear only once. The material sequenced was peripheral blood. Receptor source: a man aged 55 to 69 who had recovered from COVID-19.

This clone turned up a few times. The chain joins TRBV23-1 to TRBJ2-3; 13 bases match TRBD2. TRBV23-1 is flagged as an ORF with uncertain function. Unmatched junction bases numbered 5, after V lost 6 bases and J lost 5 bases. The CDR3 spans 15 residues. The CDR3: CASSQRTSGGDTQYF. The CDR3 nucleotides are TGCGCCAGCAGCCAACGGACTAGCGGGGGAGATACGCAGTATTTT.

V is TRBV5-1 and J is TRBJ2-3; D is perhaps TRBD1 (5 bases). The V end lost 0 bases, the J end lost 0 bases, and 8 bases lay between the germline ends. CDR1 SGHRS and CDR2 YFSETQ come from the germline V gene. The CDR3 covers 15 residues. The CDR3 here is CASSLVDKSTDTQYF. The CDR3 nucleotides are TGCGCCAGCAGCTTGGTGGACAAGAGCACAGATACGCAGTATTTT.

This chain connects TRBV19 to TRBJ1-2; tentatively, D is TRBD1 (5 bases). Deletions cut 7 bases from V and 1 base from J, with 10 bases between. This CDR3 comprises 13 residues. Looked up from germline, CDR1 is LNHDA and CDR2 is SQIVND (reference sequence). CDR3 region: CASKHRSNYGYTF. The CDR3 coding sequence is TGTGCCAGTAAACACAGGAGTAACTATGGCTACACCTTC.

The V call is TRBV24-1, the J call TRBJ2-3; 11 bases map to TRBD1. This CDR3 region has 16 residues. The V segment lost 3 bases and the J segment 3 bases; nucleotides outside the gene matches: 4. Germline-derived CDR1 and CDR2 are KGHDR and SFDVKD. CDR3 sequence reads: CATSDAGQGATDTQYF. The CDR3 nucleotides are TGTGCCACCAGTGATGCTGGACAGGGGGCAACAGATACGCAGTATTTT.

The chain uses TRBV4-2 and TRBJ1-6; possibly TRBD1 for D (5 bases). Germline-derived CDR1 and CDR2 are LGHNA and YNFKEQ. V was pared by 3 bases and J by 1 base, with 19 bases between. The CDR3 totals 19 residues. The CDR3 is CASSQRPAGRESYNSPLHF. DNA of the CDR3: TGTGCCAGCAGCCAGCGCCCCGCAGGGAGGGAGTCCTATAATTCACCCCTCCACTTT.

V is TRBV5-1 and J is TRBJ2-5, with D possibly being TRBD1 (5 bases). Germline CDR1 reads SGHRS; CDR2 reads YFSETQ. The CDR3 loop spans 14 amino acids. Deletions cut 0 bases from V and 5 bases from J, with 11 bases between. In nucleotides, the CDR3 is TGCGCCAGCAGCTTGGAAAGGGCAGGGGAGACCCAGTACTTC. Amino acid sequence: CASSLERAGETQYF.

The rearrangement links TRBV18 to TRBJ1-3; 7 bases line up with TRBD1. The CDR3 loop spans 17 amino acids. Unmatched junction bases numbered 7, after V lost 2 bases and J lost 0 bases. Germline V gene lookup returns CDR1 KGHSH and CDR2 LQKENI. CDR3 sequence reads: CASSPRMDRSSGNTIYF. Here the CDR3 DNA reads TGTGCCAGCTCACCAAGGATGGACAGGAGCTCTGGAAACACCATATATTTT.

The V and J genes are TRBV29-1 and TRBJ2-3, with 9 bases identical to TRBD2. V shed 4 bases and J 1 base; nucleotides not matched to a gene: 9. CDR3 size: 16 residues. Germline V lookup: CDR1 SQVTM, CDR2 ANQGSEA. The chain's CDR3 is CSVGGVAGGRTDTQYF. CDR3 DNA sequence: TGCAGCGTTGGAGGGGTCGCGGGAGGGCGCACAGATACGCAGTATTTT.

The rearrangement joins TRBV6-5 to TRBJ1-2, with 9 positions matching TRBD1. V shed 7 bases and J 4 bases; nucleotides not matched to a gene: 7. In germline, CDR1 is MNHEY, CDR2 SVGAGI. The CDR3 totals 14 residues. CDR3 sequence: CASNPGQGRYGYTF. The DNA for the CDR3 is TGTGCCAGCAATCCGGGACAGGGACGCTATGGCTACACCTTC.

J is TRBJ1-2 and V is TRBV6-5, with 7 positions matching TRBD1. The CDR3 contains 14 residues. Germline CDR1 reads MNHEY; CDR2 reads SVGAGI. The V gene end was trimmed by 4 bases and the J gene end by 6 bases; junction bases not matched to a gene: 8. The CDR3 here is CASSFDRVGDGYTF. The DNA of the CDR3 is TGTGCCAGCAGTTTTGACAGGGTGGGAGATGGCTACACCTTC.

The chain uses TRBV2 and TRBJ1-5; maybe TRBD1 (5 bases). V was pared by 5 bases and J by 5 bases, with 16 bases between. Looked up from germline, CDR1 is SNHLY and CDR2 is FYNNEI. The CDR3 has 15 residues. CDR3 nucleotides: TGTGCCAGCAGTTTAGACCGGGGGAGGGATCAGCCCCAGCATTTT. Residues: CASSLDRGRDQPQHF. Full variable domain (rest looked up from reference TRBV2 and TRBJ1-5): EPEVTQTPSHQVTQMGQEVILRCVPISNHLYFYWYRQILGQKVEFLVSFYNNEISEKSEIFDDQFSVERPDGSNFTLKIRSTKLEDSAMYFCASSLDRGRDQPQHFGDGTRLSIL.

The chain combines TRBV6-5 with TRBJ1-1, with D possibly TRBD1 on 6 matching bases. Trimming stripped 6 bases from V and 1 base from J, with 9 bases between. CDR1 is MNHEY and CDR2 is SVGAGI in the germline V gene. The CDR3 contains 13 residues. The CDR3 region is CASRGTRNTEAFF. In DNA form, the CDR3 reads TGTGCCAGCAGGGGGACAAGGAACACTGAAGCTTTCTTT.

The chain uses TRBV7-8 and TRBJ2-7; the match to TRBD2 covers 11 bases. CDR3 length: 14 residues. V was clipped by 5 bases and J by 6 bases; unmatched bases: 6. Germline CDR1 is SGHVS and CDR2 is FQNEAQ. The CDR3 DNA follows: TGTGCCAGCAGCCAACTAGCGGGAGAAGGCGAGCAGTACTTC. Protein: CASSQLAGEGEQYF.

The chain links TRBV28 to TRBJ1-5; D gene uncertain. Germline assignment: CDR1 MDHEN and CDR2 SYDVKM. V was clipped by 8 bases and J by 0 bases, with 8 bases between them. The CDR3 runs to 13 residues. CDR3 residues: CASGGYSNQPQHF. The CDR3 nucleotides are TGTGCCAGCGGAGGATATAGCAATCAGCCCCAGCATTTT.

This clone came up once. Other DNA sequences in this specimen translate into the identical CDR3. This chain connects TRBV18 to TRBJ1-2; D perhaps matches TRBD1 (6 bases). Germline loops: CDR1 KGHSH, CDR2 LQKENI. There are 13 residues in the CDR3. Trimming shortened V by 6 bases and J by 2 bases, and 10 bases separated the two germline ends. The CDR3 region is CASSPDRNYGYTF. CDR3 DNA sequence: TGTGCCAGCTCGCCGGACAGAAACTATGGCTACACCTTC.

The CDR3 loop reads CASTPSGRVTDTQYF. The CDR3 DNA reads as TGTGCCAGCACCCCGAGTGGGAGAGTCACAGATACGCAGTATTTT. This chain uses TRBV7-9 with TRBJ2-3; TRBD2 might be the D (5 bases). Germline CDR1 is SEHNR and CDR2 is FQNEAQ (reference sequence). This CDR3 is built from 15 residues. Between the trimmed V and J ends, which lost 7 bases and 2 bases, there was a span of 16 bases.

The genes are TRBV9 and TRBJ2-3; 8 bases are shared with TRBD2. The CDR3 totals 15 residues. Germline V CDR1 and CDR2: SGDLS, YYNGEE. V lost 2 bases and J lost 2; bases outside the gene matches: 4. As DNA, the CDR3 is TGTGCCAGCAGCGTTAGCGGGGCTTTCACAGATACGCAGTATTTT. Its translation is CASSVSGAFTDTQYF.